The rows below give T cell receptor beta chains drawn from one sample of a study of OX40 agonist ivuxolimab in advanced cancers. The assay was immunoSEQ multiplex PCR, and TCRdb's table has in-frame clones only and misses some. Here the sample spans some 80,000 clones, about 88% being singletons. The source was CD4+ or CD8+ T cells sorted from blood, collected in a trial of the OX40 agonist ivuxolimab. The receptors come from an adult with an advanced solid tumor such as melanoma, head and neck, liver or kidney cancer. Each CDR3 is given with its conserved first and last residue. The D gene is left open where the match is weak. Not all rows give a size; the values are once, few, many and, for expanded clones, a class.

TRBV29-1	TRBJ2-1	-	-	CSARDTRPNNEQFF	TGCAGCGCCCGGGACACTAGGCCCAACAATGAGCAGTTCTTC
TRBV7-2	TRBJ2-7	TRBD2	-	CASSLGPSGATGEQYF	TGTGCCAGCAGCTTAGGCCCTAGCGGGGCTACGGGCGAGCAGTACTTC
TRBV4-1	TRBJ2-7	-	-	CASSQTLAFGPLPYEQYF	TGCGCCAGCAGCCAGACCCTTGCCTTCGGACCGCTTCCCTACGAGCAGTACTTC
TRBV2	TRBJ2-2	TRBD1	-	CASSARTGGIGELFF	TGTGCCAGCAGCGCTAGGACAGGGGGAATCGGGGAGCTGTTTTTT
TRBV19	TRBJ2-7	TRBD1	-	CASSRDRGDEQYF	TGTGCCAGTAGTCGGGACAGGGGGGACGAGCAGTACTTC
TRBV18	TRBJ1-1	-	-	CASSLQRDTEAFF	TGTGCCAGCTCACTCCAAAGGGACACTGAAGCTTTCTTT
TRBV5-1	TRBJ2-5	TRBD1	-	CASSLDRGWQETQYF	TGCGCCAGCAGCTTGGACAGGGGATGGCAAGAGACCCAGTACTTC
TRBV27	TRBJ1-6	-	-	CASSSGEGNSPLHF	TGTGCCAGCAGTTCTGGGGAAGGTAATTCACCCCTCCACTTT
TRBV5-4	TRBJ2-3	TRBD2	-	CASSPRITGGPDTQYF	TGTGCCAGCAGCCCCCGTATTACGGGGGGGCCAGATACGCAGTATTTT
TRBV2	TRBJ2-3	-	-	CASSDPNDTSTDTQYF	TGTGCCAGCAGTGATCCGAACGACACCAGCACAGATACGCAGTATTTT
TRBV5-4	TRBJ2-3	-	-	CASSLPGIGTDTQYF	TGTGCCAGCAGCTTACCAGGTATTGGCACAGATACGCAGTATTTT
TRBV6-1	TRBJ1-5	-	-	CASRVNRIRQPQHF	TGTGCCAGCAGGGTAAACAGAATCAGGCAGCCCCAGCATTTT
TRBV18	TRBJ2-2	TRBD1	-	CASSPRPPTGAGELFF	TGTGCCAGCTCACCGAGACCTCCGACAGGGGCCGGGGAGCTGTTTTTT
TRBV7-2	TRBJ1-1	-	-	CASSYTGGSTEAFF	TGTGCCAGCAGTTACACTGGAGGTAGCACTGAAGCTTTCTTT
TRBV19	TRBJ2-5	-	once	CASSPTGNQETQYF	TGTGCCAGTAGTCCGACAGGCAACCAAGAGACCCAGTACTTC
TRBV18	TRBJ2-7	-	-	CASSPLESREQYF	TGTGCCAGCTCACCGCTAGAATCCCGCGAGCAGTACTTC
TRBV10-3	TRBJ1-2	-	-	CAISESGTLDYGYTF	TGTGCCATCAGTGAGTCGGGGACCCTGGACTATGGCTACACCTTC
TRBV19	TRBJ1-5	-	-	CASSMLGDVQPQHF	TGTGCCAGTAGTATGTTAGGGGATGTTCAGCCCCAGCATTTT
TRBV5-4	TRBJ2-7	TRBD2	-	CAKREGSEQYF	TGTGCCAAGCGGGAAGGGTCCGAGCAGTACTTC